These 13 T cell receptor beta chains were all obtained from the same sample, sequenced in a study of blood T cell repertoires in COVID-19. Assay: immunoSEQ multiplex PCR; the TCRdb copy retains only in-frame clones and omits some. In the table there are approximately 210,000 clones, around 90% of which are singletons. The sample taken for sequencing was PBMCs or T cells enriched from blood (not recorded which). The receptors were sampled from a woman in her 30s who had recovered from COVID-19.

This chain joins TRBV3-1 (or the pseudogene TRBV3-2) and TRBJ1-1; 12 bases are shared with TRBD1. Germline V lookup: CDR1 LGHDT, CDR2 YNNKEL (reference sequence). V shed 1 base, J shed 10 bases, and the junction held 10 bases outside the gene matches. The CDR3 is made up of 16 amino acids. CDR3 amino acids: CASSQGGQGALWVAFF. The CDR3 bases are TGTGCCAGCAGCCAAGGGGGACAGGGGGCGTTATGGGTAGCTTTCTTT.

CDR3 nucleotides: TGCGCCAGCAGTGAAATAAAAGGGGCTAATAACTATGGCTACACCTTC. Amino acid sequence: CASSEIKGANNYGYTF. The chain couples TRBV10-2 to TRBJ1-2; possible D gene TRBD1, 5 bases. The germline V gene encodes CDR1 WSHSY and CDR2 SAAADI. This CDR3 spans 16 amino acids. Trimming took 3 bases from V and 1 from J, leaving 15 bases between them.

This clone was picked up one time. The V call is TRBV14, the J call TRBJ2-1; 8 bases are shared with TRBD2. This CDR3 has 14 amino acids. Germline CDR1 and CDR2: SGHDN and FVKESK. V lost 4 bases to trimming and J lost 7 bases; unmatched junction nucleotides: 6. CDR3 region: CASSRSGGRNEQFF. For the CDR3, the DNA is TGTGCCAGCAGCCGAAGCGGGGGACGGAATGAGCAGTTCTTC.

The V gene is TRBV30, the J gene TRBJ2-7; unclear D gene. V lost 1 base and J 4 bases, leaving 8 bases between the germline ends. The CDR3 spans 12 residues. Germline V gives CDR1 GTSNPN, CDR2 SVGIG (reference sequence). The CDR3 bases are TGTGCCTGGAGTGGTCCCGGGTACGAGCAGTACTTC. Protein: CAWSGPGYEQYF. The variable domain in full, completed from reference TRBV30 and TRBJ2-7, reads SQTIHQWPATLVQPVGSPLSLECTVEGTSNPNLYWYRQAAGRGLQLLFYSVGIGQISSEVPQNLSASRPQDRQFILSSKKLLLSDSGFYLCAWSGPGYEQYFGPGTRLTVT.

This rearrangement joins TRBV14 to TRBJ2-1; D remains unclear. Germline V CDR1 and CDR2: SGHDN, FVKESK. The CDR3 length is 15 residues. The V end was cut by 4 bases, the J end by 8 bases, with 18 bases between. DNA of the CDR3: TGTGCCAGCAGCCGTTCGTTTTTTGCGTATGATGAGCAGTTCTTC. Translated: CASSRSFFAYDEQFF.

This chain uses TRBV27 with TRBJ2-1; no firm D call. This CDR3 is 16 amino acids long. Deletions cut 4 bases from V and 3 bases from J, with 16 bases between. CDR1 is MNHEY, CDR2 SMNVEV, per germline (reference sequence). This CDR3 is CASSYLGQNNYNEQFF. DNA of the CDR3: TGTGCCAGCAGTTACCTCGGTCAAAATAACTACAATGAGCAGTTCTTC.

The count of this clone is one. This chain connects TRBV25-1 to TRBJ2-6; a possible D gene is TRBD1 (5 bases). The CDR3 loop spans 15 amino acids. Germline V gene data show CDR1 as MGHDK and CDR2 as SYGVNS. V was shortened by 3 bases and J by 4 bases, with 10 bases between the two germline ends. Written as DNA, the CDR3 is TGTGCCAGCAGTGACAGGGTCGCCGGGGCCAACGTCCTGACTTTC. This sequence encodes CASSDRVAGANVLTF.

CDR3 nucleotides: TGTGCCAGCAGCGGGACAGGGGTTAACTATGGCTACACCTTC. It yields the protein CASSGTGVNYGYTF. The chain is built from TRBV3-1 (or the pseudogene TRBV3-2) and TRBJ1-2; 10 bases line up with TRBD1. The germline gives CDR1 LGHDT, CDR2 YNNKEL (reference sequence). Losses at the gene ends were 5 bases for V and 1 base for J; bases not matched to a gene: 1. This CDR3 is 14 amino acids long.

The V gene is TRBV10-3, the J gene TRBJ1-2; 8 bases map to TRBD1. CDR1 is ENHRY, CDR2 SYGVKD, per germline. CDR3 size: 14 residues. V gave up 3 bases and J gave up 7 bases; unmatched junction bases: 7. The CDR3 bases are TGTGCCATCAGTGATTGGGACAGGATCTTTGGCTACACCTTC. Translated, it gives CAISDWDRIFGYTF.

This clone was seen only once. CDR3 in amino acids: CASSIDERSGANVLTF. For the CDR3, the DNA is TGTGCCAGCAGTATAGATGAGCGCTCTGGGGCCAACGTCCTGACTTTC. The V and J genes are TRBV6-2 or TRBV6-3 and TRBJ2-6; no clear D gene. Germline V gives CDR1 MNHEY, CDR2 SVGEGT. CDR3 length: 16 amino acids. Deletions cut 5 bases from V and 0 bases from J, with 11 bases between.

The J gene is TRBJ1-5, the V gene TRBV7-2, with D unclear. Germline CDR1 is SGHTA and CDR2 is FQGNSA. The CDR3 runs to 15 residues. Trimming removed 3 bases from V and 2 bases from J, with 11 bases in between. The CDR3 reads CASSLEGMGNQPQHF. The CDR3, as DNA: TGTGCCAGCAGCTTGGAGGGCATGGGCAATCAGCCCCAGCATTTT.

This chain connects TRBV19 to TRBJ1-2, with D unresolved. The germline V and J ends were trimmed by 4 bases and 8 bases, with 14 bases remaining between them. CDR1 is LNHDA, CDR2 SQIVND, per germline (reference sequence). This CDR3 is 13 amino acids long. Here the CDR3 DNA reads TGTGCCAGTAGTAACGTTCCGGTCCGAGGCTACACCTTC. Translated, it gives CASSNVPVRGYTF. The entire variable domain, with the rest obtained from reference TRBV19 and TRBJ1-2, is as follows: DGGITQSPKYLFRKEGQNVTLSCEQNLNHDAMYWYRQDPGQGLRLIYYSQIVNDFQKGDIAEGYSVSREKKESFPLTVTSAQKNPTAFYLCASSNVPVRGYTFGSGTRLTVV.

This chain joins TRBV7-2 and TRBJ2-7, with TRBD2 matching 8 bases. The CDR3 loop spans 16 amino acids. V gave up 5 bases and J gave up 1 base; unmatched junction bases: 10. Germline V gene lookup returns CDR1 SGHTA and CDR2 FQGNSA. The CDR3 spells CASSPTGREDSYEQYF. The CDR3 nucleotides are TGTGCCAGCAGCCCCACTGGGCGGGAGGATTCCTACGAGCAGTACTTC.